These T cell receptor beta chains were read from a single sample in a study of shared clonotypes between healthy human individuals. The data were produced by immunoSEQ multiplex PCR, yet TCRdb's version contains in-frame clones alone and is incomplete. The sample holds 2 million to 2.5 million clones, just over 90% seen once. Sequenced material: naive CD4+ T cells from PBMCs. The receptors derive from a young man in good health. Some clones in this sample may be carry-over from other donors' samples. CDR3s include the opening cysteine and the closing phenylalanine or tryptophan. The D gene is left open where the match is weak. For some rows the clone size is stated as once, few or many, or as a class when expanded; others skip it.

DNA	CDR3	V	size	J	D
TGTGCCAGCAGCCGGGAGTACACTAATGAAAAACTGTTTTTT	CASSREYTNEKLFF	TRBV28	NA	TRBJ1-4	NA
TGTGCCAGCAGCCCAGGACAGAAAACTAGCACAGATACGCAGTATTTT	CASSPGQKTSTDTQYF	TRBV5-6	NA	TRBJ2-3	NA
TGCACCAGCAGCCACCCTAGGATAGATACGCAGTATTTT	CTSSHPRIDTQYF	TRBV1	once	TRBJ2-3	NA
TGTGCCAGCTCACCACCTAGCGGGAGGGCCTACAATGAGCAGTTCTTC	CASSPPSGRAYNEQFF	TRBV18	NA	TRBJ2-1	TRBD2
TGTGCCAGCAGCCCGATAGCGGGAGGGCCAATCGTCACCGGGGAGCTGTTTTTT	CASSPIAGGPIVTGELFF	TRBV11-2	NA	TRBJ2-2	TRBD2
TGTGCCAGCTCACCTCGAACCGATAGCCAAGAGACCCAGTACTTC	CASSPRTDSQETQYF	TRBV18	once	TRBJ2-5	NA
TGCGCCAGCAGCCCGCAAGGAGACCTTACCGGGGAGCTGTTTTTT	CASSPQGDLTGELFF	TRBV5-1	NA	TRBJ2-2	NA
TGCGCCAGCAGCCAAGCTTCAGGGAGGGGGACTGAAGCTTTCTTT	CASSQASGRGTEAFF	TRBV4-3	NA	TRBJ1-1	NA
TGTGCCAGCAGCTTCGGTAGCAATCAGCCCCAGCATTTT	CASSFGSNQPQHF	TRBV7-2	NA	TRBJ1-5	NA
TGTGCCAGCAGCTTGGTTCCCGGGGAGCTGTTTTTT	CASSLVPGELFF	TRBV5-5	NA	TRBJ2-2	NA
TGTGCCAGCTCCCCGGGGGCCGGACAAGAGCAGTACTTC	CASSPGAGQEQYF	TRBV18	once	TRBJ2-7	NA
TGTGCCAGCAGTTTAAGGCCATATAGCAATCAGCCCCAGCATTTT	CASSLRPYSNQPQHF	TRBV27	NA	TRBJ1-5	NA
TGTGCCAGCGGACCTTGGGGGGAGGACCAAGAGACCCAGTACTTC	CASGPWGEDQETQYF	TRBV11-2	once	TRBJ2-5	NA
TGTGCCAGCAGCTTAATAGGGTTCAACTATGGCTACACCTTC	CASSLIGFNYGYTF	TRBV11-2	once	TRBJ1-2	NA
TGCGCCAGCAGCTCCGGACAGTTAGCGGGCCAAGAGACCCAGTACTTC	CASSSGQLAGQETQYF	TRBV5-1	NA	TRBJ2-5	NA
TGTGCCAGCAGTGCGACAGGGGGGGCTTATGGCTACACCTTC	CASSATGGAYGYTF	TRBV25-1	NA	TRBJ1-2	TRBD1
TGTGCCAGCCAGAACGGGAGAGGGACCGGGGAGCTGTTTTTT	CASQNGRGTGELFF	TRBV11-3	once	TRBJ2-2	NA
TGTGCCAGCATCCCCCCGGGAACAGATACGCAGTATTTT	CASIPPGTDTQYF	TRBV28	few	TRBJ2-3	NA
TGTGCCAGCAGTTCTGTTCCGGGACAGTATAATGAAAAACTGTTTTTT	CASSSVPGQYNEKLFF	TRBV28	NA	TRBJ1-4	TRBD1
TGTGCCAGCAGCCAAGTACCTCCCAGGCAGAACACTGAAGCTTTCTTT	CASSQVPPRQNTEAFF	TRBV7-8	NA	TRBJ1-1	NA
TGTGCCAGCAGCCAACTGGGCAGACCGAACACCGGGGAGCTGTTTTTT	CASSQLGRPNTGELFF	TRBV4-2	NA	TRBJ2-2	NA
TGCGCCAGCACCCAGGGAAGGGCTTTTAGCACAGATACGCAGTATTTT	CASTQGRAFSTDTQYF	TRBV5-1	NA	TRBJ2-3	NA
TGTGCCAGCAGCCAAGTACTAGCGGGAGATCGGACCGGGGAGCTGTTTTTT	CASSQVLAGDRTGELFF	TRBV4-2	once	TRBJ2-2	TRBD2
TGCGCCAGCAGCTCGTCTAGCGGGATTATCTACAATGAGCAGTTCTTC	CASSSSSGIIYNEQFF	TRBV5-1	NA	TRBJ2-1	TRBD2
TGCGCCAGCACTCCGCTAGCGGGAGTAAACAATGAGCAGTTCTTC	CASTPLAGVNNEQFF	TRBV5-1	NA	TRBJ2-1	TRBD2
TGCAGCGGACACTGGGGGGTTTACAATGAGCAGTTCTTC	CSGHWGVYNEQFF	TRBV29-1	NA	TRBJ2-1	NA
TGCAGCGTTCGGTCTGGGGCTGAAAAACTGTTTTTT	CSVRSGAEKLFF	TRBV29-1	NA	TRBJ1-4	NA
TGCGCCAGCAGCTTGGAGAGTGCTACTATAGATACGCAGTATTTT	CASSLESATIDTQYF	TRBV5-1	NA	TRBJ2-3	NA
TGTGCCAGCAGTCCCGGGGGAGGGGCGGGTGAAAAACTGTTTTTT	CASSPGGGAGEKLFF	TRBV28	NA	TRBJ1-4	NA
TGTGCCAGCAGCCCGGGCGGAGGAGCGGTAACCTACGAGCAGTACTTC	CASSPGGGAVTYEQYF	TRBV11-2	NA	TRBJ2-7	NA
TGTGCCAGCAGTGCACAGGGGAGGAACAATCAGCCCCAGCATTTT	CASSAQGRNNQPQHF	TRBV6-5	NA	TRBJ1-5	TRBD1
TGTGCCAGCAAGACAGGGGATTTCGCTGAAGCTTTCTTT	CASKTGDFAEAFF	TRBV2	NA	TRBJ1-1	TRBD1
TGCGCCAGCACAACGGACAGGGTAAACACTGAAGCTTTCTTT	CASTTDRVNTEAFF	TRBV5-1	NA	TRBJ1-1	TRBD1
TGCAGCGTTGTAAGACCCGCGGGAGGGAAAGGGGAGCTGTTTTTT	CSVVRPAGGKGELFF	TRBV29-1	NA	TRBJ2-2	TRBD2
TGTGCCAGCAGCACCCGGGGGGGACTAGCGGGAGGAGCCTACGAGCAGTACTTC	CASSTRGGLAGGAYEQYF	TRBV7-2	NA	TRBJ2-7	TRBD2
TGTGCCAGCAGGGTGTCGTCTAATGAAAAACTGTTTTTT	CASRVSSNEKLFF	TRBV6-1	NA	TRBJ1-4	NA
TGTGCCAGCAGCTTGTGGCAGCTTCACACAGATACGCAGTATTTT	CASSLWQLHTDTQYF	TRBV5-6	NA	TRBJ2-3	NA
TGCGCCAGCAGCCCGCCGGTGCTAGGGGGAGCCGGGCTTAATGAGCAGTTCTTC	CASSPPVLGGAGLNEQFF	TRBV5-1	NA	TRBJ2-1	NA
TGTGCCAGCAGCTTAAGCGGGGATACCCAAGAGACCCAGTACTTC	CASSLSGDTQETQYF	TRBV7-3	NA	TRBJ2-5	NA
TGTGCCAGTAAGGCGACGGTGAGGATAAGGGCTTCTAACTATGGCTACACCTTC	CASKATVRIRASNYGYTF	TRBV19	NA	TRBJ1-2	NA
TGTGCCAGCAGCTTAGATCGGGCAGCTTCCTATGGCTACACCTTC	CASSLDRAASYGYTF	TRBV11-2	once	TRBJ1-2	NA
TGTGCCAGCAGCTCGCCCTATGGCTACACCTTC	CASSSPYGYTF	TRBV5-4	NA	TRBJ1-2	NA
TGTGCCAGCAGCTTAGTTGTCTGGGACTTCCGCACCTCCACTGAAGCTTTCTTT	CASSLVVWDFRTSTEAFF	TRBV7-2	once	TRBJ1-1	NA
TGCGCCAGCAGCTTGGTTGGAACGCTGTGGGGGTCTGGGGCCAACGTCCTGACTTTC	CASSLVGTLWGSGANVLTF	TRBV5-1	NA	TRBJ2-6	NA
TGTGCCAGCTCACCACGAGGGATGACGAGCTCCTACAATGAGCAGTTCTTC	CASSPRGMTSSYNEQFF	TRBV18	NA	TRBJ2-1	NA
TGTGCCAGCAGTTTTGGAGGGCGGGTCGCTGAAGCTTTCTTT	CASSFGGRVAEAFF	TRBV6-6	NA	TRBJ1-1	NA
TGTGCCAGCAGCGGACAGGGGGCGGGAGATACGCAGTATTTT	CASSGQGAGDTQYF	TRBV2	NA	TRBJ2-3	TRBD1
TGTGCCAGCAGCAGGTACCAAGAGACCCAGTACTTC	CASSRYQETQYF	TRBV7-8	NA	TRBJ2-5	NA
TGTGCCAGCAGACAGGGGGCGGGCACTGAAGCTTTCTTT	CASRQGAGTEAFF	TRBV2	NA	TRBJ1-1	TRBD1
TGTGCCAGCAGCTTAATGGGGAGCGCGGAGCAGTTCTTC	CASSLMGSAEQFF	TRBV7-3	NA	TRBJ2-1	NA
TGTGCCGGTCAAGGAGCAGGGGGCAATGAAAAACTGTTTTTT	CAGQGAGGNEKLFF	TRBV28	NA	TRBJ1-4	TRBD1
TGCGCCAGCAGCCAAGTTTCAAGGGGGCAGGGTGAAAAACTGTTTTTT	CASSQVSRGQGEKLFF	TRBV4-1	NA	TRBJ1-4	TRBD1
TGTGCCTCTTCCGCGGTCCGCAACACCGGGGAGCTGTTTTTT	CASSAVRNTGELFF	TRBV6-4	NA	TRBJ2-2	NA
TGTGCCTGTCAGCGTCAGGGGGCGCAGGGCTACACCTTC	CACQRQGAQGYTF	TRBV30	NA	TRBJ1-2	TRBD1
TGCGCCAGCAGCTTGTGGGCCCTCGGACAGGGAGGGAACACTGAAGCTTTCTTT	CASSLWALGQGGNTEAFF	TRBV5-1	NA	TRBJ1-1	TRBD1